This entry features one TCR beta chain sequence. What it binds is unknown. Profiled with immunoSEQ multiplex PCR; TCRdb holds only in-frame clones, not every one. Among 150,000 to 200,000 clones listed, approximately 93% were seen once. The sample comes from a study of T cell responses to AZD1222 COVID-19 vaccine. Findings of the study overall: Donors were chiefly white British, with a greater number of females, and clonal diversity was perhaps underestimated.

The CDR3 runs to 14 residues. V was pared by 3 bases and J by 3 bases, with 3 bases of the junction left unmatched. The V gene's germline CDR1 is SNHLY and CDR2 FYNNEI. The sample was peripheral blood, taken on day 0 of AZD1222 vaccination. This TCR was recovered from an adult in good health. V and J are TRBV2 and TRBJ2-7; 9 nucleotides agree with TRBD2. This CDR3 reads CASSEQRGVYEQYF. The CDR3 DNA reads as TGTGCCAGCAGTGAGCAGCGGGGGGTCTACGAGCAGTACTTC.